What follows are 3 T cell receptor beta chains derived from one specimen sequenced in a study of blood T cell repertoires in COVID-19. The protocol was immunoSEQ multiplex PCR, while the TCRdb copy is restricted to in-frame clones and leaves out a portion. The table records 150,000 to 200,000 clones, about 85% of them present only once. What was sequenced was peripheral blood. The receptors here all came from a man aged 55 to 69 with acute or convalescent COVID-19.

The rearrangement links TRBV19 to TRBJ2-5, with 7 positions matching TRBD2. The CDR3 has 14 residues. Germline assignment: CDR1 LNHDA and CDR2 SQIVND (reference sequence). V lost 4 bases and J lost 4; bases outside the gene matches: 6. The CDR3 spells CASSTKGRGETQYF. In DNA form, the CDR3 reads TGTGCCAGTAGTACGAAAGGGAGGGGAGAGACCCAGTACTTC.

This clone was recorded once. The gene calls are TRBV3-1 (or the pseudogene TRBV3-2) and TRBJ2-2; 9 positions match TRBD1. The CDR3 spans 14 residues. The trim removed 3 bases at V and 9 bases at J, leaving 5 bases unmatched. The germline gives CDR1 LGHDT, CDR2 YNNKEL (reference sequence). CDR3 sequence reads: CASSHGQGYRELFF. The CDR3, as DNA: TGTGCCAGCAGCCACGGACAGGGGTACCGGGAGCTGTTTTTT.

The rearrangement joins TRBV19 to TRBJ1-2; 11 bases match TRBD1. CDR3 length: 17 residues. With 3 bases clipped from V and 4 bases from J, the junction kept 10 bases outside the gene matches. Germline V CDR1 and CDR2: LNHDA, SQIVND (reference sequence). CDR3 residues: CASSIPGQGARGYGYTF. The CDR3 nucleotides read TGTGCCAGTAGTATCCCCGGACAGGGGGCGCGGGGCTATGGCTACACCTTC.